This TCR beta chain was captured in a study of cytomegalovirus exposure and HLA in healthy donors. The PCR contained 60 Vbeta and 13 Jbeta primers. Sequencing was performed with immunoSEQ multiplex PCR; in TCRdb, only in-frame clones are kept and a portion is missing. In the table there are under 200,000 clones, less than 90% of which are singletons. V was clipped by 6 bases and J by 1 base, with 7 bases between them. This CDR3 comprises 12 residues. In germline, CDR1 is ENHRY, CDR2 SYGVKD. The TCR was taken from a man in his late teens or twenties in good health and CMV-seronegative. The sequencing input was PBMCs. V gene TRBV10-3 combines with J gene TRBJ2-7, with D perhaps matching TRBD1 (6 bases). This CDR3 is CAIRGTSYEQYF. The CDR3 nucleotides read TGTGCCATCAGAGGGACATCCTACGAGCAGTACTTC.